The next 24 T cell receptor beta chains were all read from a single sample in a study of T cell responses to AZD1222 COVID-19 vaccine. TCRdb keeps only in-frame clones here, not all; method: immunoSEQ multiplex PCR. The profile shows around 94,000 clones, 85% of them singletons. The source was peripheral blood, collected 28 days after the second AZD1222 dose. These receptor sequences come from an adult who received the AZD1222 COVID-19 vaccine.

CDR3 region: CASSHVGTAYEQYF. The DNA for the CDR3 is TGTGCCAGCTCACACGTGGGGACCGCCTACGAGCAGTACTTC. The J gene is TRBJ2-7, the V gene TRBV18; D may be TRBD1 or TRBD2 (5 bases each). Per germline, CDR1 KGHSH and CDR2 LQKENI. The CDR3 contains 14 residues. V shed 4 bases and J shed 2 bases, with 12 bases lying between them.

This clone has just one count. This chain connects TRBV7-9 to TRBJ2-1, with TRBD2 identical over 13 bases. The CDR3 loop spans 16 amino acids. With 5 bases clipped from V and 7 bases from J, the junction kept 8 bases outside the gene matches. Germline CDR1 is SEHNR and CDR2 is FQNEAQ (reference sequence). CDR3 residues: CASSVLTSGGWNEQFF. The CDR3 coding sequence is TGTGCCAGCAGCGTACTGACTAGCGGGGGGTGGAATGAGCAGTTCTTC.

The chain employs TRBV18 and TRBJ2-2; D is unclear. The CDR3 is 16 residues long. Germline V gene lookup returns CDR1 KGHSH and CDR2 LQKENI. The V end lost 4 bases, the J end lost 0 bases, and 12 bases lay between the germline ends. CDR3 loop: CASSRPPDPNTGELFF. In DNA, the CDR3 is TGTGCCAGCTCACGACCGCCGGACCCGAACACCGGGGAGCTGTTTTTT.

The chain recombines TRBV6-2 or TRBV6-3 with TRBJ1-2; tentative D call: TRBD1 (6 bases). Per germline, CDR1 MNHEY and CDR2 SVGEGT. V dropped 2 bases and J dropped 8 bases, with 12 bases sitting between them. This CDR3 is built from 13 residues. CDR3 sequence: CASSYGQGNGYTF. CDR3 in DNA: TGTGCCAGCAGTTACGGGCAGGGGAACGGCTACACCTTC.

The genes are TRBV19 and TRBJ2-5, with D perhaps matching TRBD1 or TRBD2 (5 bases each). There are 13 residues in the CDR3. Germline-derived CDR1 and CDR2 are LNHDA and SQIVND (reference sequence). The V end was cut by 3 bases, the J end by 5 bases, with 10 bases between. This CDR3 reads CASSIEGRETQYF. CDR3 nucleotide sequence: TGTGCCAGTAGTATTGAGGGACGGGAGACCCAGTACTTC. Together with reference TRBV19 and TRBJ2-5, the CDR3 gives the full variable domain: DGGITQSPKYLFRKEGQNVTLSCEQNLNHDAMYWYRQDPGQGLRLIYYSQIVNDFQKGDIAEGYSVSREKKESFPLTVTSAQKNPTAFYLCASSIEGRETQYFGPGTRLLVL.

The V call is TRBV28, the J call TRBJ2-1; D gene unclear. The germline gives CDR1 MDHEN, CDR2 SYDVKM. Deletions cut 1 base from V and 7 bases from J, with 8 bases between. There are 13 residues in the CDR3. The CDR3 DNA reads as TGTGCCAGCAGTTTATTCACTGTTAATGAGCAGTTCTTC. Amino acid sequence: CASSLFTVNEQFF.

The chain carries TRBV24-1 and TRBJ2-3; TRBD2 aligns across 11 bases. The CDR3 runs 15 residues. With 4 bases clipped from V and 5 bases from J, the junction kept 4 bases outside the gene matches. Looked up from germline, CDR1 is KGHDR and CDR2 is SFDVKD. The CDR3 DNA sequence: TGTGCCACCAGTGAAACCGGGACTAGCGGAGATACGCAGTATTTT. Translated, it gives CATSETGTSGDTQYF.

The chain is built from TRBV27 and TRBJ2-2, with D possibly matching TRBD1 (6 bases). Germline CDR1 reads MNHEY; CDR2 reads SMNVEV (reference sequence). This CDR3 region has 15 residues. Trimming removed 4 bases at V and 5 bases at J, with 14 bases between. Here the CDR3 DNA reads TGTGCCAGCAGTTGGTCACAGGGTGGTACCGGGGAGCTGTTTTTT. This gives the protein CASSWSQGGTGELFF.

The V gene is TRBV6-5, the J gene TRBJ1-2, with D perhaps TRBD1 (5 bases). The CDR3 length is 15 residues. The germline V gene encodes CDR1 MNHEY and CDR2 SVGAGI. Between the trimmed V and J ends, which lost 2 bases and 4 bases, there was a span of 14 bases. DNA of the CDR3: TGTGCCAGCAGTTACCCCTACCGACAGATCTATGGCTACACCTTC. The encoded protein is CASSYPYRQIYGYTF.

The CDR3 DNA reads as TGTGCCAGCAGTCTCGGGACAGGGGGCGGTCAGCCCCAGCATTTT. Its translation is CASSLGTGGGQPQHF. The chain joins TRBV6-5 to TRBJ1-5; 12 nucleotides line up with TRBD1. The V gene end was trimmed by 5 bases and the J gene end by 6 bases; junction bases not matched to a gene: 5. The CDR3 loop spans 15 amino acids. From germline, CDR1 is MNHEY and CDR2 SVGAGI.

The chain combines TRBV19 with TRBJ1-3; 9 nucleotides agree with TRBD1. CDR1 is LNHDA, CDR2 SQIVND, per germline (reference sequence). V lost 6 bases, J lost 3 bases, and 15 bases stayed unmatched. The length of the CDR3 is 18 residues. This CDR3 reads CASREDRGSPLGGNTIYF. The CDR3 DNA reads TGTGCCAGTAGAGAAGACAGGGGGTCCCCCCTCGGTGGAAACACCATATATTTT.

The chain couples TRBV14 to TRBJ2-3; 7 nucleotides match TRBD2. Germline V lookup: CDR1 SGHDN, CDR2 FVKESK. Germline trimming cut 0 bases from V and 5 bases from J; bases unmatched to any gene: 2. The CDR3 loop spans 14 amino acids. The CDR3 loop reads CASSQEIAGDTQYF. The CDR3 nucleotides are TGTGCCAGCAGCCAAGAAATAGCGGGAGATACGCAGTATTTT.

By its share, this clone is medium-sized. The gene calls are TRBV4-2 and TRBJ2-3; D is perhaps TRBD2 (6 bases). Trimming took 3 bases from V and 2 from J, leaving 18 bases between them. Germline CDR1 is LGHNA and CDR2 is YNFKEQ. CDR3 length equals 17 residues. CDR3 in DNA: TGTGCCAGCAGCCAGGGTACTTCGGGACTTCACACAGATACGCAGTATTTT. Translating gives CASSQGTSGLHTDTQYF.

The chain employs TRBV10-3 and TRBJ2-5, with a possible D match to TRBD1 (5 bases). CDR3 length equals 13 residues. Germline lookup yields CDR1 ENHRY and CDR2 SYGVKD. The V gene lost 6 bases and the J gene lost 5 bases, with 13 bases spanning the gap. As DNA, the CDR3 is TGTGCCATCAGATTAGGGCCAGGGGAGACCCAGTACTTC. This gives the protein CAIRLGPGETQYF.

This clone was observed a single time. The chain links TRBV7-8 to TRBJ1-1; 10 bases line up with TRBD1. The CDR3 is 16 residues long. With V trimmed by 5 bases and J by 3 bases, 9 bases remained unmatched. Germline loops: CDR1 SGHVS, CDR2 FQNEAQ. The CDR3 here is CASSRDRGQRYTEAFF. The CDR3 nucleotides are TGTGCCAGCAGCCGAGACAGGGGGCAGAGGTACACTGAAGCTTTCTTT.

In its sample, this clone was seen once. This CDR3 reads CASSLGQGVNEQFF. DNA of the CDR3: TGTGCCAGCAGCCTAGGACAGGGGGTAAATGAGCAGTTCTTC. The V and J genes are TRBV3-1 (or the pseudogene TRBV3-2) and TRBJ2-1; 10 bases align to TRBD1. Per germline, CDR1 LGHDT and CDR2 YNNKEL (reference sequence). The CDR3 is 14 amino acids. The J segment lost 7 bases and the V segment lost 4 bases, leaving 4 bases of the junction unmatched.

This clone was seen once. The chain joins TRBV11-2 to TRBJ2-5; D may be TRBD1 or TRBD2 (6 bases each). Trimming stripped 6 bases from V and 2 bases from J, with 13 bases between. The CDR3 has 14 residues. Germline CDR1 is SGHAT and CDR2 is FQNNGV. The CDR3 loop is CASSTQGGQETQYF. CDR3 in DNA: TGTGCCAGCAGTACACAGGGAGGTCAAGAGACCCAGTACTTC.

The rearrangement uses TRBV7-2 and TRBJ2-7; 11 nucleotides match TRBD1. Germline lookup yields CDR1 SGHTA and CDR2 FQGNSA. J gave up 4 bases and V 5 bases, and 4 bases lay outside the gene matches. CDR3 length: 14 residues. The CDR3 loop is CASSPGTGGYEQYF. CDR3 coding DNA: TGTGCCAGCAGCCCCGGGACAGGGGGATACGAGCAGTACTTC.

This chain links TRBV2 with TRBJ2-2, with 7 positions matching TRBD1. V shed 11 bases and J 7 bases; nucleotides not matched to a gene: 16. The germline CDR1 and CDR2 sequences are SNHLY and FYNNEI. This CDR3 is 15 amino acids long. Written as DNA, the CDR3 is TGTGCCTCCAGCAGTATGCCACAGGGGATCGGGGAGCTGTTTTTT. It encodes CASSSMPQGIGELFF.

This chain connects TRBV6-6 to TRBJ2-5; 8 bases match TRBD1. This CDR3 comprises 14 residues. Germline V lookup: CDR1 MNHNY, CDR2 SVGAGI (reference sequence). After removal of 6 bases from V and 5 bases from J, the junction contained 8 bases not matched to a gene. CDR3 sequence reads: CASRVGRGQETQYF. The CDR3 coding sequence is TGTGCCAGCAGAGTAGGCAGGGGGCAGGAGACCCAGTACTTC.

The chain has TRBV14 and TRBJ2-7; no firm D call. From germline, CDR1 is SGHDN and CDR2 FVKESK. This CDR3 is 13 amino acids long. The V end was cut by 0 bases, the J end by 5 bases, with 8 bases between. CDR3 DNA: TGTGCCAGCAGCCAAGAAGTATTAGACGAGCAGTACTTC. Translating it yields CASSQEVLDEQYF.

This rearrangement joins TRBV2 to TRBJ1-3, with no clear D. CDR1 SNHLY and CDR2 FYNNEI come from the germline V gene. The CDR3 consists of 14 residues. The V end was cut by 7 bases, the J end by 0 bases, with 10 bases between. The CDR3 reads CASIPASSGNTIYF. In DNA form, the CDR3 reads TGTGCCAGCATTCCAGCATCCTCTGGAAACACCATATATTTT.

The J gene is TRBJ1-2, the V gene TRBV5-4; D uncertain. Trimming cost V 4 bases and J 6 bases, with 16 bases left between them. The germline gives CDR1 SGHNT, CDR2 YYREEE (reference sequence). There are 14 residues in the CDR3. CDR3 amino acids: CASSPGYAGHGYTF. CDR3 sequence (DNA): TGTGCCAGCAGCCCCGGTTACGCCGGGCATGGCTACACCTTC.

The chain links TRBV4-1 to TRBJ2-5; D perhaps matches TRBD1 (5 bases). Trimming removed 0 bases at V and 5 bases at J, with 16 bases between. This CDR3 has 16 amino acids. The V gene's germline CDR1 is MGHRA and CDR2 YSYEKL. The CDR3 DNA reads as TGCGCCAGCAGCCAAGAACCGTTTCGAGCAGGGGAGACCCAGTACTTC. Translating gives CASSQEPFRAGETQYF.